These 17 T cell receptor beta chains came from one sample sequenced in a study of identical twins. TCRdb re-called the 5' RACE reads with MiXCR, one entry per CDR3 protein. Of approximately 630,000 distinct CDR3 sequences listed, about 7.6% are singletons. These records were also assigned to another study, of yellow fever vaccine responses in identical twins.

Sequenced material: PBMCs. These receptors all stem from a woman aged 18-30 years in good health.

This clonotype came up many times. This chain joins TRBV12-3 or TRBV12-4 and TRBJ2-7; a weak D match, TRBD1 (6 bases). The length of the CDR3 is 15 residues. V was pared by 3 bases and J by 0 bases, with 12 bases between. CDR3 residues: CASSLRTASSYEQYF. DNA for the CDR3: TGTGCCAGCAGTTTGCGGACAGCAAGCTCCTACGAGCAGTACTTC.

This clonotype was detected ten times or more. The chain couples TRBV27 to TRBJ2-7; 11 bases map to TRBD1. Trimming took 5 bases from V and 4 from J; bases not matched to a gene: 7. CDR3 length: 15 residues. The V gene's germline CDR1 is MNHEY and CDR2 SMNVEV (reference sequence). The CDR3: CASSPRTGGLYEQYF. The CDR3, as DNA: TGTGCCAGCAGTCCACGGACAGGGGGCTTATACGAGCAGTACTTC.

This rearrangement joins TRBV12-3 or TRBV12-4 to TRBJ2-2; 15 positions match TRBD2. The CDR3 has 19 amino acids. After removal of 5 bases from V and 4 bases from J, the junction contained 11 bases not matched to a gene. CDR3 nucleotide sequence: TGTGCCAGCAGTCTCGGGACTAGCGGGAGGACCCCGCGCACCGGGGAGCTGTTTTTT. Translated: CASSLGTSGRTPRTGELFF.

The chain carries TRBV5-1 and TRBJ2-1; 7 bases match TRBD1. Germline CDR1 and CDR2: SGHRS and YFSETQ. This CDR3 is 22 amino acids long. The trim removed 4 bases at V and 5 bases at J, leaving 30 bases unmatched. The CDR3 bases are TGCGCCAGCAGCCCCGTGGGAGAAAGATCAACGTGGGACAGCCCGTGGGACAATGAGCAGTTCTTC. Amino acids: CASSPVGERSTWDSPWDNEQFF.

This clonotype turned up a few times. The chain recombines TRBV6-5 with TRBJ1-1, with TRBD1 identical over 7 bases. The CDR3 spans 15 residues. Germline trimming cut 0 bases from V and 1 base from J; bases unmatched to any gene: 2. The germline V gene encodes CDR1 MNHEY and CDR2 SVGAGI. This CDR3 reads CASSYSRGPNTEAFF. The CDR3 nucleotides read TGTGCCAGCAGTTACTCGAGGGGGCCGAACACTGAAGCTTTCTTT.

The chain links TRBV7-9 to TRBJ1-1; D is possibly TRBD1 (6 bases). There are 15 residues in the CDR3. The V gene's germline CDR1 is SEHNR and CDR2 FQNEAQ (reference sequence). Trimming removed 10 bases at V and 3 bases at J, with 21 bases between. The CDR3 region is CATRMGGTRDTEAFF. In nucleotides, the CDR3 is TGTGCCACTCGGATGGGGGGCACCCGAGACACTGAAGCTTTCTTT. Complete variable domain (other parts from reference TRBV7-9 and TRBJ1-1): DTGVSQNPRHKITKRGQNVTFRCDPISEHNRLYWYRQTLGQGPEFLTYFQNEAQLEKSRLLSDRFSAERPKGSFSTLEIQRTEQGDSAMYLCATRMGGTRDTEAFFGQGTRLTVV.

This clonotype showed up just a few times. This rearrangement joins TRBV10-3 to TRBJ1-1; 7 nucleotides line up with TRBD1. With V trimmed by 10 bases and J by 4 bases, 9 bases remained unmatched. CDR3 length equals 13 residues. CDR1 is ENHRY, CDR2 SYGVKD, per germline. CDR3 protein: CATQLDRVTEAFF. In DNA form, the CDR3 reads TGTGCCACTCAACTCGACAGGGTCACTGAAGCTTTCTTT.

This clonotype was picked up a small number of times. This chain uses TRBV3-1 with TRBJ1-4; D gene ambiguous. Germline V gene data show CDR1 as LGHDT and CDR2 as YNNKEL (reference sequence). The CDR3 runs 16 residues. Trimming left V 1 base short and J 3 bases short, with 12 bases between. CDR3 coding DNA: TGTGCCAGCAGCCAAGGTTCGTCAAGACCTAATGAAAAACTGTTTTTT. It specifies CASSQGSSRPNEKLFF.

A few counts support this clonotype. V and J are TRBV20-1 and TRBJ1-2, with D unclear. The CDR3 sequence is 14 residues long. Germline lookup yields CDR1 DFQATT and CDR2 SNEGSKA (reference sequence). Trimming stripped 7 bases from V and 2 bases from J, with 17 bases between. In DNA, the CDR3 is TGCAGTGGCAAACCGGCGGGATCCAACTATGGCTACACCTTC. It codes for CSGKPAGSNYGYTF.

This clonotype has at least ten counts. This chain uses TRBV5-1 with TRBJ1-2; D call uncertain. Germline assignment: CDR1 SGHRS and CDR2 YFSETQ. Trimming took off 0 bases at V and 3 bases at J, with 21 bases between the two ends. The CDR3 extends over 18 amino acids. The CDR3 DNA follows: TGCGCCAGCAGCTTGGACCCAATATCGACCTTCCCGGACTATGGCTACACCTTC. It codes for CASSLDPISTFPDYGYTF.

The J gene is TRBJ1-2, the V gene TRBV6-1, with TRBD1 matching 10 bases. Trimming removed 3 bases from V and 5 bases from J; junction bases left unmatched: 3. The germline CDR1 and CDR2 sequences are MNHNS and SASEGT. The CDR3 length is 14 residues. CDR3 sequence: CASSEPGQGYGYTF. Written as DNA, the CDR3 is TGTGCCAGCAGTGAGCCGGGACAGGGGTATGGCTACACCTTC.

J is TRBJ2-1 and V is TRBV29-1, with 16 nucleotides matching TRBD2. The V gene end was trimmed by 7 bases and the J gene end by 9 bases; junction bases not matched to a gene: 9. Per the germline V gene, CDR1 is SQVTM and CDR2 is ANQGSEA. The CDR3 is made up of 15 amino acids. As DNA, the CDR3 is TGCAGCGCTGGGGGACTAGCGGGAGGGCCGGGTGAGCAGTTCTTC. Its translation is CSAGGLAGGPGEQFF.

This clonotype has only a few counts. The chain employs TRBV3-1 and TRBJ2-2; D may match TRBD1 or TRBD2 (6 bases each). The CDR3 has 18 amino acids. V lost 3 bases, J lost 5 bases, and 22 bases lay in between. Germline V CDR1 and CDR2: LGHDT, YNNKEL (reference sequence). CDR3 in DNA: TGTGCCAGCAGCCAGAACCTAGGGGGGCCTCGTAAGACCGGGGAGCTGTTTTTT. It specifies CASSQNLGGPRKTGELFF.

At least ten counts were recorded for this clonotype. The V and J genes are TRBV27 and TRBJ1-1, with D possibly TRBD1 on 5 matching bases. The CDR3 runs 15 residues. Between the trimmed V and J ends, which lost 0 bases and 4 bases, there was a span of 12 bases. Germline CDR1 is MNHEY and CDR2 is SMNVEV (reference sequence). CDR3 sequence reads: CASSLSGTAPTEAFF. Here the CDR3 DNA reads TGTGCCAGCAGTTTATCTGGGACGGCGCCCACTGAAGCTTTCTTT.

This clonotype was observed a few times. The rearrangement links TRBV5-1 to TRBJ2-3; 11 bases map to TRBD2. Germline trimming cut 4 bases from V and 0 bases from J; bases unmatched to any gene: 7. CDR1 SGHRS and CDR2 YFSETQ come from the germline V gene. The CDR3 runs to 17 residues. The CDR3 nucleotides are TGCGCCAGCAGCCCGGGACTAGCGGTGAAAAGCACAGATACGCAGTATTTT. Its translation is CASSPGLAVKSTDTQYF.

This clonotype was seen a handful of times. In nucleotides, the CDR3 is TGTGCCAGCAGTCCTCGTGGACGGACCAATAATTCACCCCTCCACTTT. Translated: CASSPRGRTNNSPLHF. This sequence joins TRBV6-1 and TRBJ1-6, with D unclear. The CDR3 consists of 16 residues. Trimming took off 5 bases at V and 5 bases at J, with 16 bases between the two ends. Germline CDR1 MNHNS, CDR2 SASEGT.

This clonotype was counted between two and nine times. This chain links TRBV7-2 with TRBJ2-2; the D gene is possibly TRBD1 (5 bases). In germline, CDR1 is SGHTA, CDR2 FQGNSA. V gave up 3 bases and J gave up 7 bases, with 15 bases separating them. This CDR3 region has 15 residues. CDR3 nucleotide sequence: TGTGCCAGCAGCTTTCAACAAGGGGCAAGCGGGGAGCTGTTTTTT. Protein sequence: CASSFQQGASGELFF. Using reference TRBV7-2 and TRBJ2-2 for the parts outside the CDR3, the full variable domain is GAGVSQSPSNKVTEKGKDVELRCDPISGHTALYWYRQSLGQGLEFLIYFQGNSAPDKSGLPSDRFSAERTGGSVSTLTIQRTQQEDSAVYLCASSFQQGASGELFFGEGSRLTVL.